This TCR beta chain stems from a study of response to subunit inactivated influenza vaccine. The V and J ends lost 4 bases and 0 bases, in that order; junction bases with no gene match: 10. In germline, CDR1 is MNHEY, CDR2 SVGEGT. This CDR3 has 20 residues. Each CDR3 protein is one row after TCRdb ran MiXCR on the RT-PCR reads. In the table there are about 540,000 distinct CDR3 sequences, roughly a quarter of which are singletons. The sample was also linked to a second study, of T cells expressing NK-cell markers. That investigation notes: The authors generated TCR beta cDNA through 5'RACE template switching with UMIs.

The J gene is TRBJ2-3, the V gene TRBV6-2 or TRBV6-3, with 16 bases aligning to TRBD2. This sequence originates from a man in his forties or fifties who received an inactivated influenza vaccine. This sample comprised CD4+ T cells sorted from PBMCs, obtained about 12 days after vaccination. In DNA form, the CDR3 reads TGTGCCAGCAGTTTCAACCCCGGGACTAGCGGGGGGGGGAGCACAGATACGCAGTATTTT. It is translated as CASSFNPGTSGGGSTDTQYF.